These T cell receptor beta chains were read from a single sample in a study of T cells after posttransplantation cyclophosphamide. The assay was immunoSEQ multiplex PCR, and TCRdb's table has in-frame clones only and misses some. The sample consists of roughly 12,000 clones, roughly 1.9% of them appearing once. The specimen comprised PBMCs, sampled after allogeneic stem cell transplant with posttransplant cyclophosphamide. The receptor source for this set is a male patient between 25 and 39 years old who received an allogeneic stem cell transplant from a related donor, was CMV-positive, and had no GVHD. Certain T cells may be donor cells from the graft. The CDR3 runs from the conserved cysteine through the conserved F or W. The order of the fields is V gene, clone size, CDR3 protein. For some rows the clone size is stated as once, few or many, or as a class when expanded; others skip it.

TRBV7-8 few CASAYGGTGADTQYF
TRBV2 - CASSVNDRDQAFF
TRBV7-9 few CASSSQGGDGYTF
TRBV27 - CASRRSGEETQYF
TRBV28 - CASSLAGESTDTQYF
TRBV19 few CASSTRTGSYGYTF
TRBV7-2 - CASSSYGSGRANEQFF
TRBV7-9 few CASSRPGLAGNGEYF
TRBV5-8 - CASSLSGQDNYGYTF
TRBV28 - CASSWDYLIGELFF
TRBV4-2 - CASSPLAGGNSAYNEQFF
TRBV29-1 - CSGGVSTYDEQFF
TRBV7-9 - CASSLRSYEQYF
TRBV6-1 - CASSETRGYGYTF
TRBV10-3 few CAISVTSGGLSYNEQFF
TRBV6-6 few CASAIQQGFLNEQFF
TRBV9 - CASSQGSLGKVFF
TRBV5-1 few CASSLIEPNEAFF
TRBV19 few CASSTGTGGNQPQHF
TRBV28 few CASSSLAGNSYNEQFF
TRBV28 few CASSLDGGVSYTF
TRBV5-6 - CASSLGGGGISYEQYF
TRBV5-1 - CASSFFEAGSVRDTQYF
TRBV7-2 - CASSWTGGREQYF
TRBV11-2 few CASSLNLGGASYEQYF
TRBV27 - CASRGAGRSKNIQYF
TRBV5-8 few CASSLAVVTGFQGYTF
TRBV27 few CASSLWGGGTSGANVLTF
TRBV5-5 medium-sized CASSPQREVTDTQYF
TRBV9 - CASSTGEGIGGYNSPLHF
TRBV19 few CASIPGQGTSGANVLTF
TRBV5-1 few CASSLGPYGATKDTQYF
TRBV6-5 few CASSYSGATAEKLFF
TRBV7-9 - CASSPGRTGGTDTQYF
TRBV6-1 few CASSDQTGGNQPQHF
TRBV25-1 - CASSEFGGRDTEAFF
TRBV9 - CASSAPTSGAADTQYF
TRBV7-2 few CASSFRDTPSSYNSPLHF
TRBV5-1 few CASSWDWTRGGETQYF
TRBV12-5 - CASGSRGGEPLDYGYTF
TRBV27 few CASSFSKTGGNGYTF
TRBV19 - CASKKRGDRSSYEQYF
TRBV9 few CASSGRTEKQYF
TRBV18 few CASSPASGSNNEQFF
TRBV6-5 few CASRSGQGGEQYF
TRBV2 - CASKDWASGRADTQYF
TRBV7-8 - CAIEYRGLGPTDTQYF
TRBV5-1 - CASSGGTSGISNNEQFF
TRBV7-2 - CASSRQGADGELFF
TRBV9 few CASSPRTSGSTDTQYF
TRBV15 - CATSRGGTTGDTIYF
TRBV20-1 few CSARDRETQYF
TRBV5-4 - CASSPQGRGTNTGELFF
TRBV29-1 - CSAKENSNQPQHF
TRBV2 few CASSVITGNWYQETQYF
TRBV5-4 - CASSLTSASSYEQYF
TRBV18 few CASSHLDIQGAREKLFF